The next 10 T cell receptor beta chains were all read from a single sample in a study of T cell responses to AZD1222 COVID-19 vaccine. Sequencing used immunoSEQ multiplex PCR; TCRdb keeps in-frame clones, though not all of them. The sample holds about 94,000 clones, 85% seen once. The source material was peripheral blood, sampled 28 days after the second AZD1222 dose. The receptor source for this set is an adult who received the AZD1222 COVID-19 vaccine.

The chain combines TRBV29-1 with TRBJ1-5, with 8 bases identical to TRBD1. Per germline, CDR1 SQVTM and CDR2 ANQGSEA. This CDR3 region has 13 residues. V shed 6 bases and J 0 bases; nucleotides not matched to a gene: 1. As DNA, the CDR3 is TGCAGCGTCCAGGGGGCTAGCAATCAGCCCCAGCATTTT. Encoded protein: CSVQGASNQPQHF.

The chain links TRBV6-1 to TRBJ2-5; 9 nucleotides agree with TRBD1. The CDR3 runs 17 residues. Looked up from germline, CDR1 is MNHNS and CDR2 is SASEGT. The V and J ends lost 2 bases and 1 base, in that order; junction bases with no gene match: 8. CDR3 residues: CASSESGQGTLQETQYF. The CDR3 region has the DNA TGTGCCAGCAGTGAATCCGGACAGGGGACCCTCCAAGAGACCCAGTACTTC.

The chain joins TRBV2 to TRBJ2-2, with 8 bases that match TRBD1. V was pared by 2 bases and J by 6 bases, with 5 bases of the junction left unmatched. Germline-derived CDR1 and CDR2 are SNHLY and FYNNEI. CDR3 length: 15 amino acids. The CDR3 bases are TGTGCCAGCAGTGAAACGCAGGGGGCGGCCGGGGAGCTGTTTTTT. This encodes CASSETQGAAGELFF.

In its sample, this clone was seen a few times. The rearrangement links TRBV14 to TRBJ1-1; D not certain. Trimming shortened V by 0 bases and J by 0 bases, and 14 bases separated the two germline ends. The CDR3 has 17 residues. Germline CDR1 reads SGHDN; CDR2 reads FVKESK. The CDR3 bases are TGTGCCAGCAGCCAAGATATCGGGAGTACATTGAACACTGAAGCTTTCTTT. Its protein is CASSQDIGSTLNTEAFF.

DNA for the CDR3: TGTGCCAGCAGCTTAGGGGGGGCAAACGAGCAGTACTTC. This sequence encodes CASSLGGANEQYF. The chain links TRBV7-2 to TRBJ2-7; D tentatively reads TRBD1 or TRBD2 (6 bases each). V was pared by 1 base and J by 5 bases, with 9 bases between. Germline V gene sequence: CDR1 SGHTA, CDR2 FQGNSA. The CDR3 runs 13 residues.

This chain joins TRBV5-1 and TRBJ2-1; TRBD2 matches 9 bases. The CDR3 has 15 amino acids. Trimming cost V 4 bases and J 4 bases; bases outside gene matches: 6. Germline V CDR1 and CDR2: SGHRS, YFSETQ. The CDR3: CASSKTSGGYNEQFF. As DNA, the CDR3 is TGCGCCAGCAGCAAGACTAGCGGAGGGTACAATGAGCAGTTCTTC.

The J gene is TRBJ2-3, the V gene TRBV29-1; no clear D gene. Per germline, CDR1 SQVTM and CDR2 ANQGSEA. The CDR3 runs to 15 residues. Trimming removed 1 base from V and 0 bases from J, with 11 bases in between. CDR3 sequence: CSVEGFGGSTDTQYF. The CDR3 DNA is TGCAGCGTTGAAGGATTTGGCGGCAGCACAGATACGCAGTATTTT.

V is TRBV28 and J is TRBJ1-4; D is unclear. Germline-derived CDR1 and CDR2 are MDHEN and SYDVKM. The CDR3 loop spans 17 amino acids. Trimming removed 2 bases at V and 0 bases at J, with 13 bases between. The CDR3 region is CASSLIPIHATNEKLFF. Written as DNA, the CDR3 is TGTGCCAGCAGTTTAATCCCGATCCATGCAACTAATGAAAAACTGTTTTTT.

V usage is TRBV7-2 and J usage is TRBJ1-3; D may be TRBD1 (5 bases). The CDR3 runs to 14 residues. In germline, CDR1 is SGHTA, CDR2 FQGNSA. V was pared by 5 bases and J by 1 base, with 9 bases between. The CDR3: CASSAAGSGNTIYF. The DNA for the CDR3 is TGTGCCAGCAGCGCCGCAGGGTCTGGAAACACCATATATTTT.

The chain employs TRBV30 and TRBJ1-1; possibly TRBD1 for D (5 bases). V shed 0 bases and J shed 1 base, with 15 bases lying between them. The germline V gene has CDR1 GTSNPN and CDR2 SVGIG (reference sequence). The length of the CDR3 is 16 residues. The CDR3 DNA sequence: TGTGCCTGGAGTGTACTGTGGGGCACCCGGAACACTGAAGCTTTCTTT. This sequence encodes CAWSVLWGTRNTEAFF.